The entry below gives a single T cell receptor (beta chain) sequence along with its context. The data belong to a study of blood T cell repertoires in COVID-19. The CDR3 runs 16 residues. CDR1 GTSNPN and CDR2 SVGIG come from the germline V gene (reference sequence). The V gene end was trimmed by 3 bases and the J gene end by 2 bases; junction bases not matched to a gene: 9. Original processing methods: Amplification of reference gene primers was used by the study to estimate nucleated cell counts. The method was immunoSEQ multiplex PCR; TCRdb's version includes in-frame clones alone and lacks a portion of them. V and J calls and clone size are those listed in that table; D and trimming were worked out from the DNA. The sample has approximately 290,000 clones, 80% to 95% seen once; the top ten hold around 1.1%. Participants had their cohort set by participant-reported clinical history.

Specimen: PBMCs or T cells enriched from blood (not recorded which). The chain carries TRBV30 and TRBJ1-5, with 8 bases aligning to TRBD1. The sequence derives from a woman aged 25 to 39 who had recovered from COVID-19. The CDR3 DNA is TGTGCCTGGAGCCGGGGCGGACAGGGAGGCAATCAGCCCCAGCATTTT. Translated: CAWSRGGQGGNQPQHF.